Below, 16 T cell receptor beta chains from the same sample are listed, as sequenced in a study of shared clonotypes between healthy human individuals. Positive CCR7 selection of CD45RO-negative cells yielded the naive CD8 cells, and terminally differentiated effector memory CD45RA+ cells were excluded. Data came from immunoSEQ multiplex PCR; TCRdb stores just in-frame clones and leaves some out. The table has 1.5 million to 2.5 million clones, about 95% seen once. What was sequenced was naive CD8+ T cells sorted from blood. The receptor set was obtained from a man aged 18 to 29 in good health.

The rearrangement links TRBV27 to TRBJ2-3; 7 positions match TRBD2. Germline assignment: CDR1 MNHEY and CDR2 SMNVEV (reference sequence). V was clipped by 0 bases and J by 1 base; unmatched bases: 4. This CDR3 contains 16 residues. The CDR3 DNA reads TGTGCCAGCAGTTTATCTGTGCTAGCGGGCACAGATACGCAGTATTTT. It is translated as CASSLSVLAGTDTQYF.

Details on this clone: This specimen includes other DNA sequences encoding the same CDR3. The chain carries TRBV27 and TRBJ2-1; 7 positions match TRBD1. From germline, CDR1 is MNHEY and CDR2 SMNVEV (reference sequence). The CDR3 runs to 15 residues. The trim removed 3 bases at V and 0 bases at J, leaving 2 bases unmatched. The CDR3 DNA sequence: TGTGCCAGCAGTTTCAGGGGGAGCTCCTACAATGAGCAGTTCTTC. This encodes CASSFRGSSYNEQFF.

This chain links TRBV29-1 with TRBJ2-7; D not resolved. Trimming pared 2 bases from V and 0 bases from J, leaving 8 bases between. This CDR3 is 13 amino acids long. Germline assignment: CDR1 SQVTM and CDR2 ANQGSEA. The chain's CDR3 is CSVETDFSYEQYF. As DNA, the CDR3 is TGCAGCGTTGAAACGGATTTCTCCTACGAGCAGTACTTC.

The chain couples TRBV15 to TRBJ2-5; D may be TRBD1 (6 bases). The ends were cut back, 7 bases at V and 3 bases at J, with 12 bases in the middle. CDR1 is LNHNV, CDR2 YYDKDF, per germline (reference sequence). The CDR3 is 13 residues long. The CDR3 sequence is CATKDRNEETQYF. The CDR3 nucleotides are TGTGCCACCAAGGACAGAAACGAAGAGACCCAGTACTTC.

The CDR3 spells CASSLGAGEGRNTEAFF. The CDR3 DNA follows: TGTGCCAGCAGCTTGGGAGCAGGGGAAGGTCGGAACACTGAAGCTTTCTTT. The chain couples TRBV5-8 to TRBJ1-1, with D tentatively TRBD1 (6 bases). Between the trimmed V and J ends, which lost 0 bases and 1 base, there was a span of 16 bases. This CDR3 contains 17 residues. Germline loops: CDR1 SGHTS, CDR2 YDEGEE.

The V and J genes are TRBV5-6 and TRBJ2-1, with D perhaps given as TRBD1 or TRBD2 (5 bases each). CDR3 length: 13 amino acids. V gave up 3 bases and J gave up 6 bases, with 10 bases separating them. CDR1 is SGHDT and CDR2 is YYEEEE in the germline V gene. The CDR3 sequence: CASSWGPPNEQFF. The CDR3 nucleotides read TGTGCCAGCAGCTGGGGACCTCCCAATGAGCAGTTCTTC. Full variable domain (missing parts from reference TRBV5-6 and TRBJ2-1): DAGVTQSPTHLIKTRGQQVTLRCSPKSGHDTVSWYQQALGQGPQFIFQYYEEEERQRGNFPDRFSGHQFPNYSSELNVNALLLGDSALYLCASSWGPPNEQFFGPGTRLTVL.

As to this clone: Other DNA sequences within the sample encode an identical CDR3. This chain uses TRBV27 with TRBJ1-6; D unclear. The germline V gene has CDR1 MNHEY and CDR2 SMNVEV (reference sequence). The CDR3 covers 16 residues. Trimming removed 0 bases from V and 4 bases from J, with 10 bases in between. CDR3 in DNA: TGTGCCAGCAGTTTATCTGCCGGGGAATATAATTCACCCCTCCACTTT. The encoded protein is CASSLSAGEYNSPLHF.

Only one count was recorded for this clone. Different DNA sequences within this sample yield the same CDR3. This chain uses TRBV6-5 with TRBJ2-2, with D possibly being TRBD2 (5 bases). The CDR3 is 15 amino acids. CDR1 MNHEY and CDR2 SVGAGI come from the germline V gene. V was shortened by 0 bases and J by 4 bases, with 9 bases between the two germline ends. The DNA of the CDR3 is TGTGCCAGCAGTTACTCGGACGAGGGCACCGGGGAGCTGTTTTTT. This sequence encodes CASSYSDEGTGELFF.

Remarks on this clone: Other DNA variants within this sample encode the same CDR3. The J gene is TRBJ2-7, the V gene TRBV6-5, with D tentatively TRBD2 (6 bases). This CDR3 has 12 residues. Trimming stripped 2 bases from V and 6 bases from J, with 8 bases between. Germline CDR1 reads MNHEY; CDR2 reads SVGAGI. CDR3 region: CASSYGGGEQYF. As DNA, the CDR3 is TGTGCCAGCAGTTACGGGGGAGGCGAGCAGTACTTC.

The V call is TRBV7-2, the J call TRBJ2-1; unclear D gene. V lost 5 bases and J lost 5, with 10 bases in between. Germline values: CDR1 SGHTA, CDR2 FQGNSA. The CDR3 totals 13 residues. CDR3 residues: CASSLQRNNEQFF. The CDR3 DNA is TGTGCCAGCAGCCTACAGAGAAACAATGAGCAGTTCTTC.

The J gene is TRBJ1-1, the V gene TRBV4-1, with 7 bases identical to TRBD1. The germline CDR1 and CDR2 sequences are MGHRA and YSYEKL. The CDR3 loop spans 13 amino acids. The V segment lost 1 base and the J segment 8 bases; nucleotides outside the gene matches: 4. The CDR3 nucleotides read TGCGCCAGCAGCCAAGTTCGACAGGGAGAAGCTTTCTTT. Its protein product is CASSQVRQGEAFF.

Concerning this clone: This same CDR3 is encoded by further DNA sequences in the sample. This chain links TRBV4-3 with TRBJ2-2; D not certain. CDR1 is LGHNA and CDR2 is YSLEER in the germline V gene. V lost 0 bases and J lost 1, with 3 bases in between. CDR3 length: 14 residues. Written as DNA, the CDR3 is TGCGCCAGCAGCCAAGACGGGAACACCGGGGAGCTGTTTTTT. Protein: CASSQDGNTGELFF.

The chain has TRBV7-2 and TRBJ1-1, with a weak D call TRBD1 (5 bases). The CDR3 runs to 14 residues. CDR1 and CDR2 (germline): SGHTA, FQGNSA. The germline V and J ends were trimmed by 1 base and 0 bases, with 6 bases remaining between them. DNA of the CDR3: TGTGCCAGCAGCTTAGACAGGTTGAACACTGAAGCTTTCTTT. As protein: CASSLDRLNTEAFF.

The gene calls are TRBV9 and TRBJ2-3; 12 bases line up with TRBD2. Trimming removed 4 bases from V and 2 bases from J; junction bases left unmatched: 2. The CDR3 loop spans 15 amino acids. Germline values: CDR1 SGDLS, CDR2 YYNGEE. The CDR3 bases are TGTGCCAGCAGCCGGACTAGCGGGGACACAGATACGCAGTATTTT. Protein: CASSRTSGDTDTQYF.

The gene calls are TRBV2 and TRBJ2-5; 12 bases are shared with TRBD2. In germline, CDR1 is SNHLY, CDR2 FYNNEI. This CDR3 has 15 residues. The V and J ends lost 6 bases and 5 bases, in that order; junction bases with no gene match: 7. The CDR3 region is CASSPLLAGGETQYF. The CDR3 DNA reads as TGTGCCAGCAGCCCACTGCTAGCGGGAGGGGAGACCCAGTACTTC.

This clone was found once. The chain employs TRBV15 and TRBJ1-5, with TRBD1 matching over 7 bases. Germline loops: CDR1 LNHNV, CDR2 YYDKDF (reference sequence). The CDR3 has 14 residues. V shed 8 bases, J shed 6 bases, and the junction held 10 bases outside the gene matches. Here the CDR3 DNA reads TGTGCCACCCGGGAGGGGGCTGCGAGTCAGCCCCAGCATTTT. Translated: CATREGAASQPQHF.